A single sample is the source of the 9 T cell receptor beta chains below, sequenced in a study of T cell changes during pregnancy in multiple sclerosis. Method: immunoSEQ multiplex PCR; TCRdb's copy keeps in-frame clones and lacks some. The sample yields tens of thousands of clones, nearly 95% seen once. Sequencing was performed on peripheral blood, taken in the second trimester of pregnancy. Receptors were obtained from a female donor in good health, enrolled as a control in a pregnancy study.

The rearrangement joins TRBV6-4 to TRBJ2-7; 7 bases map to TRBD2. This CDR3 has 13 residues. The germline V gene encodes CDR1 MRHNA and CDR2 SNTAGT. V gave up 8 bases and J gave up 4 bases; unmatched junction bases: 8. CDR3 DNA: TGTGCCAGCCACGGGCGGGAGTGGTACGAGCAGTACTTC. This encodes CASHGREWYEQYF.

The chain is built from TRBV5-4 and TRBJ2-3; TRBD2 matches 8 bases. The J segment lost 4 bases and the V segment lost 0 bases, leaving 4 bases of the junction unmatched. This CDR3 has 15 amino acids. In germline, CDR1 is SGHNT, CDR2 YYREEE (reference sequence). This CDR3 is CASSLVAGNSDTQYF. CDR3 nucleotides: TGTGCCAGCAGCTTGGTAGCGGGAAATTCAGATACGCAGTATTTT. Filled out from reference TRBV5-4 and TRBJ2-3, the complete variable domain reads ETGVTQSPTHLIKTRGQQVTLRCSSQSGHNTVSWYQQALGQGPQFIFQYYREEENGRGNFPPRFSGLQFPNYSSELNVNALELDDSALYLCASSLVAGNSDTQYFGPGTRLTVL.

The V gene is TRBV4-1, the J gene TRBJ1-1, with a possible D match to TRBD1 (6 bases). The CDR3 is 16 amino acids. Deletions cut 4 bases from V and 1 base from J, with 16 bases between. Germline V gives CDR1 MGHRA, CDR2 YSYEKL. The CDR3 here is CASSPHRTGSNTEAFF. In DNA form, the CDR3 reads TGCGCCAGCAGCCCCCACAGAACAGGGTCGAACACTGAAGCTTTCTTT.

The rearrangement links TRBV7-2 to TRBJ2-1, with TRBD2 as a possible D gene (5 bases). Germline V lookup: CDR1 SGHTA, CDR2 FQGNSA. Trimming took off 1 base at V and 11 bases at J, with 12 bases between the two ends. The CDR3 loop spans 13 amino acids. CDR3 coding DNA: TGTGCCAGCAGCTTAGAGACCGGGATTAAGCAGTTCTTC. Translating it yields CASSLETGIKQFF.

This clone was seen just once. V is TRBV19 and J is TRBJ2-1; TRBD2 matches at 10 bases. The CDR3 extends over 16 amino acids. Per the germline V gene, CDR1 is LNHDA and CDR2 is SQIVND (reference sequence). J was trimmed by 4 bases and V by 6 bases; bases with no gene match: 9. CDR3 bases: TGTGCCAGTAGCCCTCTAGCGGGAGTAGCGTACAATGAGCAGTTCTTC. As protein: CASSPLAGVAYNEQFF. Complete variable domain (other parts from reference TRBV19 and TRBJ2-1): DGGITQSPKYLFRKEGQNVTLSCEQNLNHDAMYWYRQDPGQGLRLIYYSQIVNDFQKGDIAEGYSVSREKKESFPLTVTSAQKNPTAFYLCASSPLAGVAYNEQFFGPGTRLTVL.

In this sample, this clone turned up once. The rearrangement links TRBV6-1 to TRBJ2-5; 7 positions match TRBD2. This CDR3 is 15 amino acids long. Trimming took 2 bases from V and 4 from J; bases not matched to a gene: 7. Germline V CDR1 and CDR2: MNHNS, SASEGT. The CDR3: CASSERPSGGETQYF. The DNA of the CDR3 is TGTGCCAGCAGTGAACGTCCTAGCGGCGGAGAGACCCAGTACTTC.

J is TRBJ2-2 and V is TRBV9; 7 nucleotides align to TRBD2. CDR3 length equals 16 residues. Germline CDR1 reads SGDLS; CDR2 reads YYNGEE. Trimming at V came to 0 bases and at J to 9 bases, leaving 11 bases not matched to a gene. The chain's CDR3 is CASSVEAGRGYWELFF. DNA of the CDR3: TGTGCCAGCAGCGTAGAAGCGGGGAGAGGTTATTGGGAGCTGTTTTTT. The full variable domain, with the rest looked up from reference TRBV9 and TRBJ2-2, is DSGVTQTPKHLITATGQRVTLRCSPRSGDLSVYWYQQSLDQGLQFLIQYYNGEERAKGNILERFSAQQFPDLHSELNLSSLELGDSALYFCASSVEAGRGYWELFFGEGSRLTVL.

The chain carries TRBV5-6 and TRBJ2-7; D might be TRBD2 (6 bases). V shed 4 bases and J shed 1 base, with 12 bases lying between them. The germline CDR1 and CDR2 sequences are SGHDT and YYEEEE. CDR3 length: 14 residues. DNA of the CDR3: TGTGCCAGCAGCAAGGGACTCTTGTCCTACGAGCAGTACTTC. This gives the protein CASSKGLLSYEQYF.

J is TRBJ1-2 and V is TRBV30, with a weak D call TRBD1 (5 bases). V lost 3 bases, J lost 3 bases, and 8 bases lay in between. The CDR3 contains 12 residues. Per the germline V gene, CDR1 is GTSNPN and CDR2 is SVGIG (reference sequence). The CDR3 protein is CAWSARDYGYTF. In nucleotides, the CDR3 is TGTGCCTGGAGCGCCAGGGACTATGGCTACACCTTC. Full variable domain (missing parts from reference TRBV30 and TRBJ1-2): SQTIHQWPATLVQPVGSPLSLECTVEGTSNPNLYWYRQAAGRGLQLLFYSVGIGQISSEVPQNLSASRPQDRQFILSSKKLLLSDSGFYLCAWSARDYGYTFGSGTRLTVV.